This TCR beta chain is drawn from a study of identical twins. General observations from the study: Insertions ran lower in abundant cord blood beta clonotypes, though not in memory repertoires. Those out-of-frame alpha sequences shared by twins showed an excess of low generation probability. Cross-sectional statistical analysis was relied on for the conclusions, without the same donors being followed.

Carrying unique molecular identifiers, the cDNA also gained a universal primer site through template switching. TCRdb used MiXCR to reprocess the 5' RACE reads, holding one entry per CDR3 protein. The table includes about 690,000 distinct CDR3 sequences, around 5.7% detected once. The CDR3 totals 15 residues. Trimming left V 4 bases short and J 1 base short, with 13 bases between. This clonotype was observed many times. Its antigen is currently unknown. The TCR sequence derives from a man younger than 30 in good health. Sequenced input: naive T cells sorted from blood. The chain combines TRBV12-3 or TRBV12-4 with TRBJ2-5, with unresolved D. The CDR3: CASSSYTETQETQYF. For the CDR3, the DNA is TGTGCCAGCAGTTCCTACACAGAGACCCAAGAGACCCAGTACTTC.